This is a list of T cell receptor beta chains from one sample in a study of T cell repertoires in cytomegalovirus infection. These receptors are not linked to any known antigen. TCRdb independently ran MiXCR on the reads; one entry per CDR3 protein. The sample lists under 90,000 distinct CDR3 sequences; roughly 44% were seen once. The sample in question was CD8+ T cells from cultured PBMCs, obtained from culture after CMV antigen stimulation. These receptors were obtained from a human donor in good health (CMV status not recorded). Some clones in this sample may be carry-over from other donors' samples. The CDR3 runs from the conserved cysteine through the conserved F or W. The D gene is left open where the match is weak. Clone size is given for some rows only: seen once, a few or many times, or a class if the clone is expanded.

J | D | V | size | DNA | CDR3
TRBJ1-5 | NA | TRBV19 | NA | TGTGCCAGTAGTTCTCCCTACACAAATCAGCCCCAGCATTTT | CASSSPYTNQPQHF
TRBJ1-2 | NA | TRBV29-1 | NA | TGCAGCGTTGTTGGGGACGTGGGGCCTACCCGGGACGGCTACACCTTC | CSVVGDVGPTRDGYTF
TRBJ1-2 | NA | TRBV7-2 | NA | TGTGCCAGCAGCTTGACGGCAGATTTTAACTATGGCTACACCTTC | CASSLTADFNYGYTF
TRBJ1-2 | NA | TRBV11-2 | once | TGTGCCAGCAGCTCCTTTAGGTGGGGGGGTGGCTATGGCTACACCTTC | CASSSFRWGGGYGYTF
TRBJ2-1 | TRBD2 | TRBV7-3 | few | TGTGCCAGCAGCCGGGGACTAGCGTACAATGAGCAGTTCTTC | CASSRGLAYNEQFF
TRBJ2-7 | NA | TRBV11-2 | few | TGTGCCAGCAGCACCACTTACTCCGGGACGGATTACGAGCAGTACTTC | CASSTTYSGTDYEQYF
TRBJ2-7 | NA | TRBV7-6 | few | TGTGCCAGCAGCTCGGGGGACGGTAGGAATTCCTACGAGCAGTACTTC | CASSSGDGRNSYEQYF
TRBJ2-1 | TRBD2 | TRBV6-2/TRBV6-3 | NA | TGTGCCGCGACTAGCGGGAGCCACAATGAGCAGTTCTTC | CAATSGSHNEQFF
TRBJ2-7 | TRBD2 | TRBV27 | once | TGTGCCAGCAGTTCGGGACTAGCCGTACTCTACGAGCAGTACTTC | CASSSGLAVLYEQYF
TRBJ2-2 | NA | TRBV12-3/TRBV12-4 | NA | TGTGCCAGCAGTTTAAATCAGAAAACCGGGGAGCTGTTTTTT | CASSLNQKTGELFF
TRBJ2-1 | NA | TRBV14 | NA | TGTGCCACCCCGAGGGTTGTAAGGAGCAAGTGGCCGGTCTTC | CATPRVVRSKWPVF
TRBJ2-7 | TRBD2 | TRBV10-3 | NA | TGTGCCATCAGTGAGTCTCGAGGACTAGCGGGAGCCTACGAGCAGTACTTC | CAISESRGLAGAYEQYF
TRBJ1-5 | NA | TRBV7-9 | NA | TGTGCCAGCAGCTTAGAAGCTGGCAATCAGCCCCAGCATTTT | CASSLEAGNQPQHF
TRBJ2-4 | TRBD2 | TRBV18 | NA | TGTGCCAGCTCACCAGGGACTACCCCCACAAACATTCAGTACTTC | CASSPGTTPTNIQYF
TRBJ2-1 | TRBD2 | TRBV7-8 | few | TGTGCCAGCAGCCCGGGGACTAGGGAGCAGTTCTTC | CASSPGTREQFF
TRBJ2-5 | TRBD1 | TRBV7-8 | few | TGTGCCAGCAGCTTAGATCGTGGGACAGAAGAAGAGACCCAGTACTTC | CASSLDRGTEEETQYF
TRBJ2-7 | NA | TRBV4-1 | NA | TGTGCCAGCAGCCACGACTCCTACGAGCAGTACTTC | CASSHDSYEQYF
TRBJ2-1 | TRBD1 | TRBV7-3 | few | TGTGCCAGCAGCTTATATGTGACAGGGTACAATGAGCAGTTCTTC | CASSLYVTGYNEQFF
TRBJ2-1 | TRBD1 | TRBV7-9 | NA | TGTGCCAGCCCAGGGGCAGGGGGCGAAAAAAATGAGCAGTTCTTC | CASPGAGGEKNEQFF
TRBJ1-5 | NA | TRBV19 | NA | TGTGCCAGTACATTCCCGGGCAATCAGCCCCAGCATTTT | CASTFPGNQPQHF
TRBJ1-1 | NA | TRBV6-5 | once | TGTGCCAGCAGCCCGAGGGGGGTAGAAGCTTTCTTT | CASSPRGVEAFF
TRBJ2-6 | TRBD1 | TRBV9 | NA | TGTGCCAGCAGCGCGACAGGGGTAGGCTCTGGGGCCAACGTCCTGACTTTC | CASSATGVGSGANVLTF
TRBJ1-3 | NA | TRBV9 | NA | TGTGCCAGCAGCGACCCGAGAAACACCATATATTTT | CASSDPRNTIYF
TRBJ2-1 | NA | TRBV2 | NA | TGTGCCAGCAGTGAGGTTCAGGGAATCCACAATGAGCAGTTCTTC | CASSEVQGIHNEQFF
TRBJ1-5 | NA | TRBV7-2 | few | TGTGCCACTTCCGAGGCAGGAGATCAGCCCCAGCATTTT | CATSEAGDQPQHF
TRBJ1-1 | NA | TRBV7-6 | few | TGTGCCAGCAGCCCAGAGGACCCTGAAGCTTTCTTT | CASSPEDPEAFF
TRBJ2-2 | TRBD1 | TRBV6-5 | NA | TGTGCCAGCCGTACGGGACAGAGGGAGCTGTTTTTT | CASRTGQRELFF
TRBJ2-3 | TRBD1 | TRBV12-3/TRBV12-4 | few | TGTGCCAGCAGCTCCCCAGGGGGCCGGGCAGATACGCAGTATTTT | CASSSPGGRADTQYF
TRBJ2-3 | NA | TRBV7-9 | few | TGTGCCAGCACCCGCTCCTACGCCACAGATACGCAGTATTTT | CASTRSYATDTQYF
TRBJ2-3 | NA | TRBV20-1 | NA | TGCAGTGCTCCTAGGGCCTACTTCAGCACAGATACGCAGTATTTT | CSAPRAYFSTDTQYF
TRBJ2-5 | NA | TRBV7-9 | NA | TGTGCCAGCAGCTTCCGCAGGGGGGAAGAGACCCAGTACTTC | CASSFRRGEETQYF
TRBJ1-6 | NA | TRBV6-6 | NA | TGTGCCAGCAGTTACTCGATGGGGGATAATTCACCCCTCCACTTT | CASSYSMGDNSPLHF
TRBJ1-1 | TRBD1 | TRBV5-6 | NA | TGTGCCAGCAGCAACGACAGGGTAAACACTGAAGCTTTCTTT | CASSNDRVNTEAFF
TRBJ1-2 | TRBD1 | TRBV20-1 | NA | TGCAGTGCTAGGGGGACAGGAAACTATGGCTACACCTTC | CSARGTGNYGYTF
TRBJ1-5 | NA | TRBV7-2 | NA | TGTGCCAGCAGCTTAGAGGTGGGTCGGACCCAGCCCCAGCATTTT | CASSLEVGRTQPQHF
TRBJ1-1 | NA | TRBV28 | NA | TGTGCCAGCAGACCGGGACACCTGAACACTGAAGCTTTCTTT | CASRPGHLNTEAFF
TRBJ2-5 | NA | TRBV9 | NA | TGTGCCAGCAGCGGAAAGTACAGCGAAGAGACCCAGTACTTC | CASSGKYSEETQYF